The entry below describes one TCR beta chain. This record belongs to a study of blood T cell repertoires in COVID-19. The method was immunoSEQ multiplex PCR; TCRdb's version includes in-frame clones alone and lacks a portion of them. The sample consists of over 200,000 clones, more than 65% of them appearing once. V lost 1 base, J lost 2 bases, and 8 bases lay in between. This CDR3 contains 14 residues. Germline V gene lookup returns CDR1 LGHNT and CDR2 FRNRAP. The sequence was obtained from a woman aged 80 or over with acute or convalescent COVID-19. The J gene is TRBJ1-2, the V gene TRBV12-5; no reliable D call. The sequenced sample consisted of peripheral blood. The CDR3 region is CASGLGTENYGYTF. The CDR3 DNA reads TGTGCTAGTGGTTTGGGAACGGAGAACTATGGCTACACCTTC.